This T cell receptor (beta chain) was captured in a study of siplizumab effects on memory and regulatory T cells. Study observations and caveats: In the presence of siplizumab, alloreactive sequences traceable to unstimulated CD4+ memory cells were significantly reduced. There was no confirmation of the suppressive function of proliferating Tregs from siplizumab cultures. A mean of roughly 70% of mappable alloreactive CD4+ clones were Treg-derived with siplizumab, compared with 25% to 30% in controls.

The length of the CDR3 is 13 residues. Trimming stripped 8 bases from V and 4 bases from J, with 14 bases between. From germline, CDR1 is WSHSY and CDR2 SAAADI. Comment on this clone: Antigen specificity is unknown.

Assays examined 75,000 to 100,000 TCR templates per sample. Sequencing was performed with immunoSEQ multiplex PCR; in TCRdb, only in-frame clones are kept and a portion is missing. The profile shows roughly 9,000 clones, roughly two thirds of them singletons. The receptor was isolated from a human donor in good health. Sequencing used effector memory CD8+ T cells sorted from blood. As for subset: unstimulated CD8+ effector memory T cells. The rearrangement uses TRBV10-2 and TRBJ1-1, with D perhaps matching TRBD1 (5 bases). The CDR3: CASQKDGGTEAFF. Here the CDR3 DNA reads TGCGCCAGCCAGAAGGACGGGGGCACTGAAGCTTTCTTT.